A single sample is the source of the 8 T cell receptor beta chains below, sequenced in a study of prognosis after radiotherapy for stage I lung cancer. Amplicons of TCR beta CDR3 were generated from genomic DNA by two-round multiplex PCR. Every TRBV and TRBJ gene had its own specific primer in first-round PCR. TCRdb called the multiplex PCR reads again in MiXCR, with one record for every CDR3 protein. The table shows approximately 23,000 distinct CDR3 sequences, with roughly 40% occurring only once. This specimen was PBMCs, taken before or after stereotactic body radiation therapy (not recorded which). The receptor source for this set is a donor older than 45 with non-small cell lung cancer.

This clonotype was observed at least ten times. The chain combines TRBV5-1 with TRBJ2-5; tentatively, D is TRBD1 (5 bases). V was clipped by 3 bases and J by 1 base, with 13 bases between them. CDR1 is SGHRS and CDR2 is YFSETQ in the germline V gene. The CDR3 spans 15 residues. DNA of the CDR3: TGCGCCAGCAGCTCTCCAGGGAAGGGCCAAGAGACCCAGTACTTC. Protein sequence: CASSSPGKGQETQYF.

This clonotype was counted ten times or more. This chain connects TRBV10-3 to TRBJ2-7; 7 bases are a match to TRBD2. CDR3 length: 15 residues. Germline loops: CDR1 ENHRY, CDR2 SYGVKD. The V gene end was trimmed by 3 bases and the J gene end by 2 bases; junction bases not matched to a gene: 7. This CDR3 reads CAISDQASGPYEQYF. The CDR3, as DNA: TGTGCCATCAGTGATCAGGCTAGCGGACCCTACGAGCAGTACTTC.

About this clonotype: It is likely a read error: a sequence one base away is far more abundant. The genes are TRBV7-9 and TRBJ2-1; TRBD2 matches at 13 bases. Trimming at V came to 4 bases and at J to 7 bases, leaving 13 bases not matched to a gene. CDR1 SEHNR and CDR2 FQNEAQ come from the germline V gene (reference sequence). This CDR3 comprises 18 residues. CDR3 loop: CASSYGTSGASRSNEQFF. The CDR3, as DNA: TGTGCCAGCAGCTATGGGACTAGCGGGGCCAGTCGATCTAATGAGCAGTTCTTC.

J is TRBJ2-1 and V is TRBV9, with D possibly TRBD2 on 6 matching bases. V was shortened by 4 bases and J by 10 bases, with 21 bases between the two germline ends. The CDR3 has 15 amino acids. In germline, CDR1 is SGDLS, CDR2 YYNGEE. In DNA form, the CDR3 reads TGTGCCAGCAGCCCGGTTGGACTAACGGGATACGAGCAGTTCTTC. It yields the protein CASSPVGLTGYEQFF.

This clonotype was observed many times. This chain connects TRBV19 to TRBJ1-5, with D possibly TRBD1 on 5 matching bases. Looked up from germline, CDR1 is LNHDA and CDR2 is SQIVND (reference sequence). V was cut by 10 bases and J by 3 bases, with 16 bases left in between. The CDR3 is 14 residues long. The CDR3 nucleotides are TGTGCCACGTGGGCCGGGGGATACAATCAGCCCCAGCATTTT. Amino acid sequence: CATWAGGYNQPQHF.

The chain links TRBV14 to TRBJ2-2; D remains unclear. Germline CDR1 and CDR2: SGHDN and FVKESK. Trimming left V 4 bases short and J 3 bases short, with 6 bases between. This CDR3 spans 13 amino acids. The CDR3 DNA sequence: TGTGCCAGCAGCCTACAACACACCGGGGAGCTGTTTTTT. Its protein product is CASSLQHTGELFF.

About this clonotype itself: A far larger clone is just one base off, so this is likely a read error. This chain uses TRBV28 with TRBJ2-1; 8 bases agree with TRBD2. The CDR3 has 14 amino acids. Germline CDR1 MDHEN, CDR2 SYDVKM. J was trimmed by 10 bases and V by 4 bases; bases with no gene match: 9. The CDR3 bases are TGTGCCAGCAGTTCACCCGGGGGGGCCTTCGAGCAGTTCTTC. Residues: CASSSPGGAFEQFF.

This clonotype was picked up many times. The chain is built from TRBV4-3 and TRBJ2-1; D is perhaps TRBD1 (6 bases). The CDR3 spans 16 residues. Trimming removed 0 bases at V and 6 bases at J, with 15 bases between. The V gene's germline CDR1 is LGHNA and CDR2 YSLEER. DNA of the CDR3: TGCGCCAGCAGCCAAGATACAGGGTATGGAGGCAATGAGCAGTTCTTC. It specifies CASSQDTGYGGNEQFF.